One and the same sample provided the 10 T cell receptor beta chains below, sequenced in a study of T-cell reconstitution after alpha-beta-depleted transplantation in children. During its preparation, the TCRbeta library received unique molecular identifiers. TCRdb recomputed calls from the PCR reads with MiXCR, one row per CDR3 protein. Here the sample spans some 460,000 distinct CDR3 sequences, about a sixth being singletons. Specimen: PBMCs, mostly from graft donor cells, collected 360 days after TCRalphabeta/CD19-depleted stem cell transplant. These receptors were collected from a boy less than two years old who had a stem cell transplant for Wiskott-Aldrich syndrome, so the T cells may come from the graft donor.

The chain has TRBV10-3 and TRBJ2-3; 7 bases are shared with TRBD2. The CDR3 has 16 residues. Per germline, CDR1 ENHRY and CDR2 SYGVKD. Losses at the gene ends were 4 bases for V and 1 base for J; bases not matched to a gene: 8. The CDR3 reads CAISVLAAPGTDTQYF. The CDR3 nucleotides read TGTGCCATCAGTGTTCTAGCGGCCCCTGGCACAGATACGCAGTATTTT.

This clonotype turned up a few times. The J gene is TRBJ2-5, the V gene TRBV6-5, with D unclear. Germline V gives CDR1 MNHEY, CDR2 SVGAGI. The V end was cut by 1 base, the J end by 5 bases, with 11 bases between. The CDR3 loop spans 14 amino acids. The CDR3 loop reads CASSYFGARETQYF. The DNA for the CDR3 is TGTGCCAGCAGTTACTTTGGCGCCCGGGAGACCCAGTACTTC.

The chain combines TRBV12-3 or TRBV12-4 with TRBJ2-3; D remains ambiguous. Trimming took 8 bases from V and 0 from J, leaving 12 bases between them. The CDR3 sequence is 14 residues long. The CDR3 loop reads CASAWLGSTDTQYF. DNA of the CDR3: TGTGCCAGCGCCTGGTTAGGAAGCACAGATACGCAGTATTTT.

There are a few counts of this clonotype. CDR3 DNA sequence: TGTGCCAGCAGCTTAAAGAGACAGTTGAATTCACCCCTCCACTTT. Translation: CASSLKRQLNSPLHF. V usage is TRBV11-2 and J usage is TRBJ1-6, with D perhaps matching TRBD1 (5 bases). CDR1 SGHAT and CDR2 FQNNGV come from the germline V gene. With 2 bases removed from V and 7 bases from J, the gap between germline ends came to 12 bases. The CDR3 is 15 amino acids.

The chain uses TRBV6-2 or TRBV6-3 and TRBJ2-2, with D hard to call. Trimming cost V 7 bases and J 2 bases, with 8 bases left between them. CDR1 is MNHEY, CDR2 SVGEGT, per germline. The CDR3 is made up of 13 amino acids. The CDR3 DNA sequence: TGTGCCAGCACCGGAAGAAACACCGGGGAGCTGTTTTTT. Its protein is CASTGRNTGELFF.

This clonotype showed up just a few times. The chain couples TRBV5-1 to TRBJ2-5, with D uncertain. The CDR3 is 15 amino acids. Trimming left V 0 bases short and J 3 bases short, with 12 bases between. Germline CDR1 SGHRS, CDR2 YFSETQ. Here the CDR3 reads CASSLARFGEETQYF. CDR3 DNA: TGCGCCAGCAGCTTGGCCAGGTTTGGCGAAGAGACCCAGTACTTC.

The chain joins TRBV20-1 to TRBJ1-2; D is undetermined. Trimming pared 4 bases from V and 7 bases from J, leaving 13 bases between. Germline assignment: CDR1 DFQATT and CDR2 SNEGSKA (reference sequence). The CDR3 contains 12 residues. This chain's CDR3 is CSATRRSVGYTF. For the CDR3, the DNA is TGCAGTGCTACCCGGCGGTCCGTTGGCTACACCTTC.

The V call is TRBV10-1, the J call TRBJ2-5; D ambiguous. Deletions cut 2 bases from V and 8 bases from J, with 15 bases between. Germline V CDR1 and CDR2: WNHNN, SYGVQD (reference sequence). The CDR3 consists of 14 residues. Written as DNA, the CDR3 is TGCGCCAGCAGTGAGAAAGGCTTTGGAAGTACCCAGTACTTC. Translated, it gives CASSEKGFGSTQYF.

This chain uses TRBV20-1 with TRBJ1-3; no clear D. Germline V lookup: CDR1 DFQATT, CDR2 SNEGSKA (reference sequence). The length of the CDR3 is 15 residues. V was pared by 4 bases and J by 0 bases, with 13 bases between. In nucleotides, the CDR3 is TGCAGTGCTACAAATGGGGTCATCTCTGGAAACACCATATATTTT. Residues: CSATNGVISGNTIYF.

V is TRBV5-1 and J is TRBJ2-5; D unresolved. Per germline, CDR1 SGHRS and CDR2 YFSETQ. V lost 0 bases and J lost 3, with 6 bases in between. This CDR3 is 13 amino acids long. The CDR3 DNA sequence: TGCGCCAGCAGCTTGGATACAGAAGAGACCCAGTACTTC. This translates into CASSLDTEETQYF.